The following is a TCR beta chain sequence with its context. Its antigen is currently unknown. In TCRdb, the RT-PCR reads were re-called with MiXCR into one record per CDR3 protein. Of 290,000 or so distinct CDR3 sequences in the sample, roughly 20% were seen once. The data belong to a study of response to subunit inactivated influenza vaccine. Germline V gene lookup returns CDR1 SGDLS and CDR2 YYNGEE. V lost 0 bases and J lost 7, with 10 bases in between. The length of the CDR3 is 13 residues. Study-level points and caveats: A suggestion made by the authors is that each seasonal influenza vaccination recruits few new T cells.

This TCR derives from a man aged 50 to 75 who received an inactivated influenza vaccine. V gene TRBV9 combines with J gene TRBJ1-1, with D perhaps matching TRBD1 (5 bases). Specimen: PBMCs from blood, collected less than 22 months after vaccination. The CDR3 sequence is CASSVEGDYEAFF. DNA for the CDR3: TGTGCCAGCAGCGTAGAAGGGGATTATGAAGCTTTCTTT.